The clone carrying this TCR beta chain was recorded at least ten times. The CDR3 has 15 residues. Germline values: CDR1 DFQATT, CDR2 SNEGSKA (reference sequence). The trim removed 3 bases at V and 5 bases at J, leaving 7 bases unmatched. This sample is part of a study of early T cells in non-severe SARS-CoV-2 infection. TCRdb passed the 5' RACE reads through MiXCR, listing each CDR3 protein once. The table has tens of thousands of distinct CDR3 sequences, 10% seen once; the top ten hold about 9.4%. The sequenced material came from whole blood. The source is an adult who was a healthcare worker with PCR-confirmed SARS-CoV-2 infection or an uninfected control (not recorded which). V and J are TRBV20-1 and TRBJ2-7, with TRBD2 identical over 13 bases. The chain's CDR3 is CSASPTSGRKDEQYF. Here the CDR3 DNA reads TGCAGTGCTAGCCCGACTAGCGGGAGGAAAGACGAGCAGTACTTC.